This record looks at one TCR beta chain sequence and its context. This specimen comes from a study of blood T cell repertoires in COVID-19. Study-wide background: The United States, Italy and Spain provided the acute and convalescent COVID-19 samples. The analysed material was cDNA or gDNA that came from T cells, B-cell-depleted T cells, or PBMCs.

In germline, CDR1 is LNHDA, CDR2 SQIVND (reference sequence). This CDR3 has 15 amino acids. Trimming at V came to 5 bases and at J to 7 bases, leaving 9 bases not matched to a gene. Authors' analysis steps: Using reference gene primer amplification, nucleated cell counts were estimated. Some clones are missing from TCRdb's copy, which holds only in-frame ones; the method was immunoSEQ multiplex PCR. Clone size and V and J calls were adopted from that table, with D and trimming inferred from the DNA. The table shows about 88,000 clones, with 87% occurring only once. The origin of this receptor is a male donor with acute or convalescent COVID-19. The chain combines TRBV19 with TRBJ2-7; the match to TRBD1 covers 12 bases. The sequencing sample was made of peripheral blood. CDR3 in amino acids: CASSSRDRGLQEQYF. The CDR3 nucleotides are TGTGCCAGTAGTTCACGGGACAGGGGGCTTCAGGAGCAGTACTTC.